The 25 T cell receptor beta chains reported below all come from one sample, sequenced in a study of cytomegalovirus exposure and HLA in healthy donors. In the PCR, 60 Vbeta and 13 Jbeta primers were used. Method: immunoSEQ multiplex PCR; TCRdb's copy keeps in-frame clones and lacks some. The sample holds 150,000 to 200,000 clones; 82% are singletons and the top ten take 1.5% to 1.9%. The sequenced sample consisted of PBMCs. The receptors originated from a middle-aged man in good health and CMV-seronegative.

The J gene is TRBJ2-2, the V gene TRBV28; TRBD2 matches at 9 bases. Germline CDR1 MDHEN, CDR2 SYDVKM. Losses at the gene ends were 3 bases for V and 5 bases for J; bases not matched to a gene: 7. This CDR3 is built from 16 residues. CDR3 protein: CASSFGSGRETGELFF. The CDR3, as DNA: TGTGCCAGCAGTTTCGGTAGCGGGAGAGAGACCGGGGAGCTGTTTTTT.

The V call is TRBV5-6, the J call TRBJ2-3, with 7 nucleotides matching TRBD2. The V and J ends lost 0 bases and 0 bases, in that order; junction bases with no gene match: 7. There are 17 residues in the CDR3. CDR1 and CDR2 from the germline V gene are SGHDT and YYEEEE. The CDR3 DNA sequence: TGTGCCAGCAGCTTGGCCTGGCTAGCGGATAGCACAGATACGCAGTATTTT. Residues: CASSLAWLADSTDTQYF. Full variable domain (remainder filled in from reference TRBV5-6 and TRBJ2-3): DAGVTQSPTHLIKTRGQQVTLRCSPKSGHDTVSWYQQALGQGPQFIFQYYEEEERQRGNFPDRFSGHQFPNYSSELNVNALLLGDSALYLCASSLAWLADSTDTQYFGPGTRLTVL.

This chain joins TRBV28 and TRBJ2-7; 14 bases fit TRBD2. Trimming at V came to 6 bases and at J to 2 bases, leaving 6 bases not matched to a gene. CDR1 and CDR2 (germline): MDHEN, SYDVKM. The CDR3 runs 16 residues. CDR3 DNA: TGTGCCAGCAGCCCCGGACTAGCGGGGGGCACCTACGAGCAGTACTTC. Translated, it gives CASSPGLAGGTYEQYF.

The V and J genes are TRBV23-1 and TRBJ2-3; 9 bases agree with TRBD2. TRBV23-1 is assigned to the ORF class and has an uncertain function. This CDR3 contains 16 residues. Trimming cost V 2 bases and J 2 bases; bases outside gene matches: 5. The CDR3 coding sequence is TGCGCCAGCAGTCAAGACGGCGGGGGGGCCACAGATACGCAGTATTTT. Residues: CASSQDGGGATDTQYF.

The chain joins TRBV7-2 to TRBJ2-1; 11 positions agree with TRBD2. Germline loops: CDR1 SGHTA, CDR2 FQGNSA. V was pared by 5 bases and J by 0 bases, with 3 bases of the junction left unmatched. This CDR3 region has 16 residues. CDR3 in amino acids: CASSLSGGASYNEQFF. The CDR3 DNA reads as TGTGCCAGCAGCCTTAGCGGGGGGGCCTCCTACAATGAGCAGTTCTTC. The whole variable domain, filled in from reference TRBV7-2 and TRBJ2-1, reads GAGVSQSPSNKVTEKGKDVELRCDPISGHTALYWYRQSLGQGLEFLIYFQGNSAPDKSGLPSDRFSAERTGGSVSTLTIQRTQQEDSAVYLCASSLSGGASYNEQFFGPGTRLTVL.

This clone has more than one count but fewer than ten. The V call is TRBV25-1, the J call TRBJ1-4, with 10 bases fitting TRBD1. After removal of 5 bases from V and 7 bases from J, the junction contained 10 bases not matched to a gene. CDR3 length: 16 amino acids. In germline, CDR1 is MGHDK, CDR2 SYGVNS. The DNA for the CDR3 is TGTGCCAGCAGTCCACCCCGGACAGGGGGGGGTGAAAAACTGTTTTTT. Translation: CASSPPRTGGGEKLFF.

The chain uses TRBV4-2 and TRBJ2-5; TRBD2 matches at 10 bases. CDR1 is LGHNA and CDR2 is YNFKEQ in the germline V gene. This CDR3 has 16 amino acids. The trim removed 1 base at V and 1 base at J, leaving 3 bases unmatched. CDR3 nucleotide sequence: TGTGCCAGCAGCCAAGCTAGCGGGAGCGTCCAAGAGACCCAGTACTTC. It translates to CASSQASGSVQETQYF.

With regard to this clone: Additional DNA sequences in this sample encode the identical CDR3. The rearrangement uses TRBV5-1 and TRBJ2-5; 7 bases are shared with TRBD2. This CDR3 is 14 amino acids long. CDR1 and CDR2 (germline): SGHRS, YFSETQ. The ends lost 0 bases at V and 2 bases at J; junction bases unmatched: 1. The CDR3 sequence: CASSLGGGQETQYF. The DNA of the CDR3 is TGCGCCAGCAGCTTGGGGGGGGGACAAGAGACCCAGTACTTC.

This chain uses TRBV21-1 with TRBJ1-4. TRBV21-1 is shown as a pseudogene. This CDR3 contains 16 residues. The CDR3 loop reads CASSTPAGGTNEKLFF. The CDR3 nucleotides are TGTGCCAGCAGCACGCCCGCCGGGGGAACTAATGAAAAACTGTTTTTT.

This rearrangement joins TRBV6-1 to TRBJ1-5; possibly TRBD1 for D (5 bases). This CDR3 spans 14 amino acids. Germline V gene sequence: CDR1 MNHNS, CDR2 SASEGT. The V end lost 5 bases, the J end lost 0 bases, and 8 bases lay between the germline ends. The CDR3 DNA reads as TGTGCCAGCAGTTTACAGGCTAGCAATCAGCCCCAGCATTTT. This codes for CASSLQASNQPQHF.

The V call is TRBV25-1, the J call TRBJ2-7; D is possibly TRBD1 (6 bases). The V end lost 5 bases, the J end lost 5 bases, and 10 bases lay between the germline ends. The CDR3 is 12 amino acids. Per the germline V gene, CDR1 is MGHDK and CDR2 is SYGVNS. The CDR3 bases are TGTGCCAGCAGTTTTACAGGGAACGAGCAGTACTTC. It yields the protein CASSFTGNEQYF.

The chain combines TRBV6-1 with TRBJ2-7; 7 bases agree with TRBD1. After removal of 4 bases from V and 2 bases from J, the junction contained 8 bases not matched to a gene. The CDR3 loop spans 15 amino acids. Germline lookup yields CDR1 MNHNS and CDR2 SASEGT. The CDR3 bases are TGTGCCAGCAGTGCGTTCGAGACAGGGACCTACGAGCAGTACTTC. This encodes CASSAFETGTYEQYF.

CDR3 sequence reads: CASSPSGTAKNIQYF. CDR3 nucleotide sequence: TGTGCCAGCAGTCCTAGCGGGACGGCCAAAAACATTCAGTACTTC. This chain connects TRBV28 to TRBJ2-4, with 9 bases matching TRBD2. Trimming at V came to 5 bases and at J to 1 base, leaving 3 bases not matched to a gene. Per germline, CDR1 MDHEN and CDR2 SYDVKM. The CDR3 is made up of 15 amino acids.

The genes are TRBV7-2 and TRBJ2-5, with 9 bases matching TRBD1. V lost 5 bases to trimming and J lost 5 bases; unmatched junction nucleotides: 9. Germline V lookup: CDR1 SGHTA, CDR2 FQGNSA. This CDR3 spans 15 amino acids. The CDR3, as DNA: TGTGCCAGCAGCAGCCGGGACAGGGCTAGGGAGACCCAGTACTTC. Translated: CASSSRDRARETQYF.

This clone was counted once. V and J are TRBV19 and TRBJ2-7; 8 bases match TRBD1. The CDR3 is 15 residues long. Germline trimming cut 3 bases from V and 7 bases from J; bases unmatched to any gene: 11. CDR1 is LNHDA and CDR2 is SQIVND in the germline V gene (reference sequence). For the CDR3, the DNA is TGTGCCAGTAGTATCGGTTTAGGACAGGGTTGGGAGCAGTACTTC. This gives the protein CASSIGLGQGWEQYF.

The DNA for the CDR3 is TGCAGCGTTGTGCGGGGGGCAATTGGCTACACCTTC. Translating it yields CSVVRGAIGYTF. J is TRBJ1-2 and V is TRBV29-1; tentative D call: TRBD1 (6 bases). Trimming shortened V by 4 bases and J by 7 bases, and 13 bases separated the two germline ends. There are 12 residues in the CDR3. In germline, CDR1 is SQVTM, CDR2 ANQGSEA.

The chain joins TRBV27 to TRBJ1-6; 9 positions match TRBD1. There are 14 residues in the CDR3. The J segment lost 5 bases and the V segment lost 5 bases, leaving 1 base of the junction unmatched. Germline CDR1 and CDR2: MNHEY and SMNVEV (reference sequence). DNA for the CDR3: TGTGCCAGCAGTCGGACAGGGGATAATTCACCCCTCCACTTT. Translated: CASSRTGDNSPLHF.

This chain uses TRBV2 with TRBJ1-2; 10 bases line up with TRBD1. V trimming: 0 bases; J trimming: 7 bases; junction bases outside the gene matches: 2. Germline V lookup: CDR1 SNHLY, CDR2 FYNNEI. This CDR3 comprises 14 residues. CDR3 nucleotide sequence: TGTGCCAGCAGTGAAGCTAGACAGGGGGCTGGCTACACCTTC. Protein: CASSEARQGAGYTF.

This sequence joins TRBV9 and TRBJ2-2, with TRBD2 identical over 9 bases. The V segment lost 4 bases and the J segment 5 bases; nucleotides outside the gene matches: 9. The CDR3 runs to 16 residues. Germline loops: CDR1 SGDLS, CDR2 YYNGEE. This CDR3 reads CASSPGGRVTTGELFF. CDR3 bases: TGTGCCAGCAGCCCAGGCGGGAGGGTTACTACCGGGGAGCTGTTTTTT.

The chain is built from TRBV6-6 and TRBJ1-6; no firm D call. Germline CDR1 and CDR2: MNHNY and SVGAGI (reference sequence). Trimming cost V 7 bases and J 6 bases, with 10 bases left between them. The CDR3 consists of 13 residues. In DNA form, the CDR3 reads TGTGCCAGCATTGATTCGGGTAATTCACCCCTCCACTTT. It codes for CASIDSGNSPLHF.

There are a few counts of this clone. The V call is TRBV6-5, the J call TRBJ2-7; TRBD1 matches 7 bases. The germline gives CDR1 MNHEY, CDR2 SVGAGI. The J segment lost 0 bases and the V segment lost 0 bases, leaving 5 bases of the junction unmatched. This CDR3 has 16 amino acids. The CDR3 nucleotides are TGTGCCAGCAGTTACTCACAGGGGAAAAGCTCCTACGAGCAGTACTTC. This gives the protein CASSYSQGKSSYEQYF.

The table lists this clone with a few counts. This chain links TRBV6-5 with TRBJ1-4, with D uncertain. Germline lookup yields CDR1 MNHEY and CDR2 SVGAGI. V dropped 7 bases and J dropped 7 bases, with 13 bases sitting between them. This CDR3 has 13 residues. This CDR3 reads CASMAGGIEKLFF. As DNA, the CDR3 is TGTGCCAGCATGGCGGGTGGTATTGAAAAACTGTTTTTT.

The chain uses TRBV5-1 and TRBJ1-1, with no clear D. The germline gives CDR1 SGHRS, CDR2 YFSETQ. The V gene lost 1 base and the J gene lost 6 bases, with 19 bases spanning the gap. This CDR3 is 16 amino acids long. The CDR3 here is CASSLSGGGLISEAFF. The CDR3 coding sequence is TGCGCCAGCAGCTTGTCCGGCGGCGGCCTGATTTCTGAAGCTTTCTTT. Full variable domain (outside the CDR3, taken from reference TRBV5-1 and TRBJ1-1): KAGVTQTPRYLIKTRGQQVTLSCSPISGHRSVSWYQQTPGQGLQFLFEYFSETQRNKGNFPGRFSGRQFSNSRSEMNVSTLELGDSALYLCASSLSGGGLISEAFFGQGTRLTVV.

In this sample, this clone turned up a few times. V usage is TRBV5-1 and J usage is TRBJ2-1; perhaps TRBD2 as D (5 bases). CDR3 size: 15 residues. Trimming left V 4 bases short and J 4 bases short, with 15 bases between. Per germline, CDR1 SGHRS and CDR2 YFSETQ. DNA for the CDR3: TGCGCCAGCAGCCCAAGGATAGCGATTTACAATGAGCAGTTCTTC. As protein: CASSPRIAIYNEQFF. The full variable domain, rest sourced from reference TRBV5-1 and TRBJ2-1, is KAGVTQTPRYLIKTRGQQVTLSCSPISGHRSVSWYQQTPGQGLQFLFEYFSETQRNKGNFPGRFSGRQFSNSRSEMNVSTLELGDSALYLCASSPRIAIYNEQFFGPGTRLTVL.

V usage is TRBV27 and J usage is TRBJ2-3; the D gene is possibly TRBD2 (6 bases). Germline CDR1 and CDR2: MNHEY and SMNVEV (reference sequence). The V gene lost 6 bases and the J gene lost 5 bases, with 24 bases spanning the gap. CDR3 length: 17 residues. CDR3 region: CASSDTPPGDLRDTQYF. The CDR3 DNA reads TGTGCCAGCAGCGATACGCCACCGGGGGACCTTAGAGATACGCAGTATTTT.